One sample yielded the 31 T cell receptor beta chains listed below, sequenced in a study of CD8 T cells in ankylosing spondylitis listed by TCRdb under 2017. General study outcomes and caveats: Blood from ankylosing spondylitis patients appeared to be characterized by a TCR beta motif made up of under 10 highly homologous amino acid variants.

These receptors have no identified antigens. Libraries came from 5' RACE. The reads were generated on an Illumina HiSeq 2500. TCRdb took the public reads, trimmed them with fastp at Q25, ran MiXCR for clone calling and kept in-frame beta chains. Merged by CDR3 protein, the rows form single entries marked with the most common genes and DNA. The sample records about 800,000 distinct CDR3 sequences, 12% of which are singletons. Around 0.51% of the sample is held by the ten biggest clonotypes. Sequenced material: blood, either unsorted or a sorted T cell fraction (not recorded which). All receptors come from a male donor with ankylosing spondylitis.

The CDR3 sequence is CSARQQGRGNSPLHF. The CDR3 DNA is TGCAGTGCTCGTCAACAGGGAAGGGGTAATTCACCCCTCCACTTT. The gene calls are TRBV20-1 and TRBJ1-6, with D tentatively TRBD1 (6 bases). Trimming cost V 5 bases and J 6 bases, with 17 bases left between them. This CDR3 contains 15 residues. Per germline, CDR1 DFQATT and CDR2 SNEGSKA (reference sequence).

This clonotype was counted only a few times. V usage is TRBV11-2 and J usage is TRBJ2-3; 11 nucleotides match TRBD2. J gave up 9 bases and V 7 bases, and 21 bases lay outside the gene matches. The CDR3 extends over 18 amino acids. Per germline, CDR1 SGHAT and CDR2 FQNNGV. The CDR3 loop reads CASNRQGPRLAGPGTQYF. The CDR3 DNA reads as TGTGCCAGCAACCGACAGGGGCCCAGACTAGCGGGGCCGGGCACGCAGTATTTT.

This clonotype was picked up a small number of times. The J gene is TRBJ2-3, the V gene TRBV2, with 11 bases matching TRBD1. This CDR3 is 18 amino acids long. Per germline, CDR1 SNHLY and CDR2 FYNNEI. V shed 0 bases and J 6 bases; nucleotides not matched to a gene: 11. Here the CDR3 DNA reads TGTGCCAGCAGTGAAGCGCATAAGACGGACAGGGGGCCCGATACGCAGTATTTT. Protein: CASSEAHKTDRGPDTQYF.

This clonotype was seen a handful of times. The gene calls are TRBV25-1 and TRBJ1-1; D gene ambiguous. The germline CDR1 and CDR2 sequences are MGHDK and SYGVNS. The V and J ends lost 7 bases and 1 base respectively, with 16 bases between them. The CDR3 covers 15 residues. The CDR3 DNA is TGTGCCAGCATGTGGCATCCCTCTTCGAACACTGAAGCTTTCTTT. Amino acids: CASMWHPSSNTEAFF.

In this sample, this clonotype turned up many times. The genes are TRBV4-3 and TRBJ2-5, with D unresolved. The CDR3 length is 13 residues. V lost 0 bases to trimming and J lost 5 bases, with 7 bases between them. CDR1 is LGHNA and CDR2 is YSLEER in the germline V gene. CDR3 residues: CASSQDSSETQYF. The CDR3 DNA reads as TGCGCCAGCAGCCAAGATTCGTCGGAGACCCAGTACTTC.

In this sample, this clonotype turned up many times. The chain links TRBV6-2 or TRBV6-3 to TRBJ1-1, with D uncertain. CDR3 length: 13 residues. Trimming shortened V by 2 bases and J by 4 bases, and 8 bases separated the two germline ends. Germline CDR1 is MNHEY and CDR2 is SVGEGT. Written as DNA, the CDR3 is TGTGCCAGCAGTTACGGGAGGGTCACTGAAGCTTTCTTT. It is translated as CASSYGRVTEAFF.

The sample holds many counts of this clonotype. The CDR3 here is CASSRLPSYNEQFF. The CDR3 DNA sequence: TGTGCCAGCAGCCGCCTTCCCTCCTACAATGAGCAGTTCTTC. The gene calls are TRBV9 and TRBJ2-1; D gene ambiguous. The CDR3 sequence is 14 residues long. Trimming cost V 4 bases and J 0 bases, with 8 bases left between them. Germline V gene sequence: CDR1 SGDLS, CDR2 YYNGEE.

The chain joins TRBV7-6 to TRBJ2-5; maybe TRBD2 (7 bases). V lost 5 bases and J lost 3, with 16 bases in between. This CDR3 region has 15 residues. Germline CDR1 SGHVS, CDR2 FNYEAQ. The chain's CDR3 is CASSGRGEGKETQYF. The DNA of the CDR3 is TGTGCCAGCAGCGGGAGGGGGGAAGGCAAAGAGACCCAGTACTTC. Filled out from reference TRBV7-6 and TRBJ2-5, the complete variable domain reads GAGVSQSPRYKVTKRGQDVALRCDPISGHVSLYWYRQALGQGPEFLTYFNYEAQQDKSGLPNDRFSAERPEGSISTLTIQRTEQRDSAMYRCASSGRGEGKETQYFGPGTRLLVL.

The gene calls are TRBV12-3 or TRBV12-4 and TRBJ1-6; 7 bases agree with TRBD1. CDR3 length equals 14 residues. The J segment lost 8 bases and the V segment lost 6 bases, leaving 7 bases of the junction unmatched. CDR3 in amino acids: CASRPGTVYSPLHF. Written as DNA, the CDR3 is TGTGCCAGCAGGCCCGGGACAGTTTATTCACCCCTCCACTTT.

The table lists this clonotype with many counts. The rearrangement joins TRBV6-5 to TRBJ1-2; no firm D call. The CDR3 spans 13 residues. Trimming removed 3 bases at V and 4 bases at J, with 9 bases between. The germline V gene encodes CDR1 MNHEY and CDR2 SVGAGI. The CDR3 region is CASSYGVAYGYTF. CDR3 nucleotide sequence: TGTGCCAGCAGTTATGGCGTAGCCTATGGCTACACCTTC.

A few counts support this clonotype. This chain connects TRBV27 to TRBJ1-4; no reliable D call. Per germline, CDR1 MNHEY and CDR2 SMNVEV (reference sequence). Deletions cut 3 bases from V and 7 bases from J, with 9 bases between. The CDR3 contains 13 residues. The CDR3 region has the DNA TGTGCCAGCAGTTTTACGGGTCGTGAAAAACTGTTTTTT. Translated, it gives CASSFTGREKLFF.

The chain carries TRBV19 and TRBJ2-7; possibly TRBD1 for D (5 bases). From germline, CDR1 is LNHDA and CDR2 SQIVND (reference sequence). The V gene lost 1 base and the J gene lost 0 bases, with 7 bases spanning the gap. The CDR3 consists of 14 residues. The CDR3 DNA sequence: TGTGCCAGTAGTATAGCTGGGGCCTCCTACGAGCAGTACTTC. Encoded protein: CASSIAGASYEQYF.

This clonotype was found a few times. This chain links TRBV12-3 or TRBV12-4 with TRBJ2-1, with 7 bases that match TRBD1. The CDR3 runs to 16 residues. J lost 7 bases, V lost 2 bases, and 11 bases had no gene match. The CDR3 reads CASSLTPQGMKNEQFF. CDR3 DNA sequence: TGTGCCAGCAGTTTAACCCCACAGGGGATGAAGAATGAGCAGTTCTTC.

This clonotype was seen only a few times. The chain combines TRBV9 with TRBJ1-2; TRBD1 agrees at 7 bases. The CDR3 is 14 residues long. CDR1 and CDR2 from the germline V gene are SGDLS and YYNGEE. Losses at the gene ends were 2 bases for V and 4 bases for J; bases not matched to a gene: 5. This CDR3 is CASSVSQGPYGYTF. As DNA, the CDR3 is TGTGCCAGCAGCGTCTCACAGGGGCCCTATGGCTACACCTTC.

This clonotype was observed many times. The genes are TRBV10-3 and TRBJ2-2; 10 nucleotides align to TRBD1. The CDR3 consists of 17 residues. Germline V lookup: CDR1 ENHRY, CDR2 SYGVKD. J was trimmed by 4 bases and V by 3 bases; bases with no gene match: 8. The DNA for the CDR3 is TGTGCCATCAGTGATCCGACAGGGGGCTCGGGCACCGGGGAGCTGTTTTTT. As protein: CAISDPTGGSGTGELFF.

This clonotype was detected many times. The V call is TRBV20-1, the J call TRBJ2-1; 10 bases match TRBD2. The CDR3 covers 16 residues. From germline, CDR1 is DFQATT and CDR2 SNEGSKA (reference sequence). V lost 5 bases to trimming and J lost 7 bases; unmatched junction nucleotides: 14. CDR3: CSAPLPPSGRSNEQFF. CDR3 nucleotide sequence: TGCAGTGCTCCCCTCCCCCCTAGCGGGAGATCGAATGAGCAGTTCTTC.

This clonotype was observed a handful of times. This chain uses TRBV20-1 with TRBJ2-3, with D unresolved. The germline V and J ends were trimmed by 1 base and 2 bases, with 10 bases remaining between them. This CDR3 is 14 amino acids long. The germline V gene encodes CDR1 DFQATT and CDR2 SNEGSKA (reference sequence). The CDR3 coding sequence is TGCAGTGCTAGAGTTGAGCCAAACACAGATACGCAGTATTTT. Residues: CSARVEPNTDTQYF.

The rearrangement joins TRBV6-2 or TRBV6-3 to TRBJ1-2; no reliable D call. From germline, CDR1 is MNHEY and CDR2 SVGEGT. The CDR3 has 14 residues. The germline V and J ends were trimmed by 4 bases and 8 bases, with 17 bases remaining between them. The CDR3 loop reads CASSSGGGLRGYTF. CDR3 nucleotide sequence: TGTGCCAGCAGTTCTGGCGGCGGACTTAGGGGCTACACCTTC.

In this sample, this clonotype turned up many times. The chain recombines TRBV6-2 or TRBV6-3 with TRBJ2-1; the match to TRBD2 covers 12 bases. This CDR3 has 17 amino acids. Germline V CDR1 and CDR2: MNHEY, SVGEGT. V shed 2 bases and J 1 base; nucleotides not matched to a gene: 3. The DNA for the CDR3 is TGTGCCAGCAGTTACAGGACTAGCGGGGTTTCCTACAATGAGCAGTTCTTC. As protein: CASSYRTSGVSYNEQFF.

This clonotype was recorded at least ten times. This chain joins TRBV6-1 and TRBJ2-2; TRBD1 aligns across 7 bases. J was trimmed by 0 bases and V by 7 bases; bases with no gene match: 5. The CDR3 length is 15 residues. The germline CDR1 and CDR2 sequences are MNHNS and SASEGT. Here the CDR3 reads CASTSGTANTGELFF. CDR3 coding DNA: TGTGCCAGCACCTCCGGGACAGCGAACACCGGGGAGCTGTTTTTT.

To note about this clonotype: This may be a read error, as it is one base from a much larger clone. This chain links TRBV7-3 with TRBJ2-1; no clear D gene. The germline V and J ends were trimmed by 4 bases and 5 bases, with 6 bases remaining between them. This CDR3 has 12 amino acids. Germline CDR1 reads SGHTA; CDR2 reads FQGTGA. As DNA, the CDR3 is TGTGCCAGCAGCTCGATGAACAATGAGCAGTTCTTC. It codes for CASSSMNNEQFF.

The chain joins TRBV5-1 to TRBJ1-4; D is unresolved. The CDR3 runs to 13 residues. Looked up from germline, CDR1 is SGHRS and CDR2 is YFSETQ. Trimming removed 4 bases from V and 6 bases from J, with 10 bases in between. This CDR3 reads CASSQRLDEKLFF. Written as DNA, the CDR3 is TGCGCCAGCAGCCAGAGATTGGATGAAAAACTGTTTTTT. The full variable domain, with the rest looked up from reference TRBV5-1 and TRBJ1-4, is KAGVTQTPRYLIKTRGQQVTLSCSPISGHRSVSWYQQTPGQGLQFLFEYFSETQRNKGNFPGRFSGRQFSNSRSEMNVSTLELGDSALYLCASSQRLDEKLFFGSGTQLSVL.

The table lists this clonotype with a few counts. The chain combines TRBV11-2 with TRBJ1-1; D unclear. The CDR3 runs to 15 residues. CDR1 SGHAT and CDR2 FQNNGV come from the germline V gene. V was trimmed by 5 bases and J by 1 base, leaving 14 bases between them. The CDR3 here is CASSPLRAENTEAFF. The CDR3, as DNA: TGTGCCAGCAGCCCCCTTCGGGCCGAGAACACTGAAGCTTTCTTT.

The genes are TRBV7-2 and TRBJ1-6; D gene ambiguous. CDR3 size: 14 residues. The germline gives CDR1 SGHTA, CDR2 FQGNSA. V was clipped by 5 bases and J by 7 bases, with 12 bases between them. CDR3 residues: CASSQLDGNSPLHF. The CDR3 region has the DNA TGTGCCAGCAGCCAACTTGATGGAAATTCACCCCTCCACTTT.

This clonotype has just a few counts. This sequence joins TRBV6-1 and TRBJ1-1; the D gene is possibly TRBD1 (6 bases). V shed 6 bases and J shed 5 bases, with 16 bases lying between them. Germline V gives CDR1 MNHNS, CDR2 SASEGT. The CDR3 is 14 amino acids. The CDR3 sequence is CASSPGGRVTEAFF. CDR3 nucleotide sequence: TGTGCCAGCAGCCCCGGGGGCCGGGTTACTGAAGCTTTCTTT.

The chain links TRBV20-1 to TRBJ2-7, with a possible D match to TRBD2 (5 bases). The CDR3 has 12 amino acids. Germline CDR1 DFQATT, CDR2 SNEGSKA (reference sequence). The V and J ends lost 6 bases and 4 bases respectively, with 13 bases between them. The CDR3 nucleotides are TGCAGTGCCCCGAGGAGGTATTACGAGCAGTACTTC. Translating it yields CSAPRRYYEQYF.

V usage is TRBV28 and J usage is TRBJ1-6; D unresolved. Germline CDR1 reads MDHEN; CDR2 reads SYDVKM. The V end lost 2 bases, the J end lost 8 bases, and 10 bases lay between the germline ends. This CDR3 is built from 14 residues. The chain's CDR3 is CASSLQLRDSPLHF. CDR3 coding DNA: TGTGCCAGCAGTTTACAGTTGCGCGATTCACCCCTCCACTTT.

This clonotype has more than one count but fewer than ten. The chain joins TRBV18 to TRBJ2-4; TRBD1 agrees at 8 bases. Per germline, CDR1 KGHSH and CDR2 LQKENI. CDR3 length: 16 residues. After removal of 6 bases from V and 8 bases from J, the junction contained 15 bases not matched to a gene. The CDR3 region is CASSRLRTGGGDIQYF. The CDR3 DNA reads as TGTGCCAGCTCCCGACTTCGCACAGGGGGAGGAGACATTCAGTACTTC.

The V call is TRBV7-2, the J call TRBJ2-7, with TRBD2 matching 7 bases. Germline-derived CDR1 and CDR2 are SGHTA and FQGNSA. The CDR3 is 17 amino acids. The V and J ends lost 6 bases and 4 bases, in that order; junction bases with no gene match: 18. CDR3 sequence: CASSRTTLGGSWYEQYF. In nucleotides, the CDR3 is TGTGCCAGCAGTCGGACCACCTTGGGCGGGAGTTGGTACGAGCAGTACTTC.

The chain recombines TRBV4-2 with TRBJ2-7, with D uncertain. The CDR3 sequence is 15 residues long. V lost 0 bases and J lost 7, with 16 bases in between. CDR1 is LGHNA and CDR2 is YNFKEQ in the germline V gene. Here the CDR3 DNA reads TGTGCCAGCAGCCAAGATCGTTCTATAGGCAGGGAGCAGTACTTC. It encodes CASSQDRSIGREQYF.

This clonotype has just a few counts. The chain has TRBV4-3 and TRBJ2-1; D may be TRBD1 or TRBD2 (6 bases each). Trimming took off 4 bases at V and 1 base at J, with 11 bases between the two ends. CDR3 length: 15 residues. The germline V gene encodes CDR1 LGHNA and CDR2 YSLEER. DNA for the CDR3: TGCGCCAGCAGCCGACAGGCGGGGTCCTACAATGAGCAGTTCTTC. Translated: CASSRQAGSYNEQFF.